The 25 T cell receptor beta chains below all came from one sample that was sequenced in a study of low-dose radiotherapy and immunotherapy resistance in tumors. Documented time point: before trial treatment. First-strand cDNA relied on TRAV- and TRBV-specific primers spanning alpha and beta chains. Using a constant-region primer together with a V-primer adapter, TCRs were subjected to 20 PCR cycles of amplification. TCRdb fed the reads into MiXCR, producing one record per CDR3 protein. The sample lists about 89,000 distinct CDR3 sequences; around 9.2% were seen once. The starting material was PBMCs, obtained before treatment. Receptors originate from a male donor with prostate cancer.

This clonotype appeared a few times. V gene TRBV27 combines with J gene TRBJ1-5; TRBD1 is a possible D gene (5 bases). CDR3 length: 15 amino acids. Germline lookup yields CDR1 MNHEY and CDR2 SMNVEV (reference sequence). With 1 base removed from V and 5 bases from J, the gap between germline ends came to 12 bases. The CDR3 bases are TGTGCCAGCAGTTTATTTCAGGGAGGAGATCAGCCCCAGCATTTT. It is translated as CASSLFQGGDQPQHF.

This clonotype was counted at least ten times. The chain recombines TRBV20-1 with TRBJ2-5, with TRBD2 matching 8 bases. This CDR3 comprises 15 residues. V shed 5 bases, J shed 1 base, and the junction held 9 bases outside the gene matches. Germline V CDR1 and CDR2: DFQATT, SNEGSKA (reference sequence). CDR3 coding DNA: TGCAGTGCTGACCCGGGGCTAGCGGGCCAAGAGACCCAGTACTTC. Its protein product is CSADPGLAGQETQYF.

The V and J genes are TRBV5-5 and TRBJ2-4, with D possibly matching TRBD1 (5 bases). This CDR3 has 17 amino acids. Germline V gives CDR1 SGHKS, CDR2 YYEKEE (reference sequence). Trimming left V 1 base short and J 6 bases short, with 20 bases between. The CDR3 region is CASSLNFQGAPGNIQYF. The CDR3 DNA is TGTGCCAGCAGCTTGAACTTCCAGGGCGCCCCGGGAAACATTCAGTACTTC. The full variable domain, rest sourced from reference TRBV5-5 and TRBJ2-4, is DAGVTQSPTHLIKTRGQQVTLRCSPISGHKSVSWYQQVLGQGPQFIFQYYEKEERGRGNFPDRFSARQFPNYSSELNVNALLLGDSALYLCASSLNFQGAPGNIQYFGAGTRLSVL.

This clonotype has ten or more counts. This chain joins TRBV7-2 and TRBJ2-5; D remains ambiguous. The V and J ends lost 5 bases and 0 bases respectively, with 4 bases between them. CDR1 is SGHTA, CDR2 FQGNSA, per germline. The CDR3 loop spans 12 amino acids. CDR3 loop: CASSQYQETQYF. In nucleotides, the CDR3 is TGTGCCAGCAGCCAGTACCAAGAGACCCAGTACTTC.

This clonotype occurred a few times. The chain joins TRBV12-3 or TRBV12-4 to TRBJ2-1; no firm D call. The CDR3 spans 15 residues. Trimming took off 1 base at V and 3 bases at J, with 10 bases between the two ends. The CDR3 region is CASSLGSGVYNEQFF. CDR3 nucleotide sequence: TGTGCCAGCAGTTTAGGGAGTGGTGTCTACAATGAGCAGTTCTTC.

Many counts were recorded for this clonotype. V gene TRBV30 combines with J gene TRBJ2-2; D is possibly TRBD2 (5 bases). Between the trimmed V and J ends, which lost 2 bases and 3 bases, there was a span of 10 bases. This CDR3 contains 14 residues. Germline CDR1 GTSNPN, CDR2 SVGIG (reference sequence). This CDR3 is CAWSYEGDTGELFF. CDR3 DNA: TGTGCCTGGAGTTATGAGGGAGACACCGGGGAGCTGTTTTTT. Full variable domain (remainder filled in from reference TRBV30 and TRBJ2-2): SQTIHQWPATLVQPVGSPLSLECTVEGTSNPNLYWYRQAAGRGLQLLFYSVGIGQISSEVPQNLSASRPQDRQFILSSKKLLLSDSGFYLCAWSYEGDTGELFFGEGSRLTVL.

Ten or more counts support this clonotype. This sequence joins TRBV19 and TRBJ2-1; TRBD1 aligns across 7 bases. Germline assignment: CDR1 LNHDA and CDR2 SQIVND (reference sequence). The CDR3 is 16 amino acids. V lost 1 base and J lost 4; bases outside the gene matches: 7. This chain's CDR3 is CASSIGRWGQYNEQFF. The CDR3 nucleotides are TGTGCCAGTAGTATAGGAAGGTGGGGACAGTACAATGAGCAGTTCTTC.

This clonotype was counted at least ten times. This chain joins TRBV7-2 and TRBJ1-1; D is ambiguous. The CDR3 sequence is 14 residues long. CDR1 is SGHTA, CDR2 FQGNSA, per germline. Trimming stripped 2 bases from V and 11 bases from J, with 18 bases between. CDR3 DNA sequence: TGTGCCAGCAGCTTAACCTTCCGGACTCCCAAGGCTTTCTTT. Its translation: CASSLTFRTPKAFF.

This clonotype was counted at least ten times. The chain links TRBV28 to TRBJ1-5, with TRBD1 identical over 10 bases. V dropped 7 bases and J dropped 2; count of bases not matched to a gene: 8. This CDR3 comprises 16 residues. Germline CDR1 reads MDHEN; CDR2 reads SYDVKM. The CDR3 here is CASTLDRGQGNQPQHF. The CDR3 DNA sequence: TGTGCCAGCACCTTAGACAGGGGGCAGGGCAATCAGCCCCAGCATTTT.

This clonotype was counted many times. The chain employs TRBV5-1 and TRBJ1-1; D call uncertain. Trimming shortened V by 4 bases and J by 0 bases, and 16 bases separated the two germline ends. The CDR3 sequence is 16 residues long. Per the germline V gene, CDR1 is SGHRS and CDR2 is YFSETQ. As DNA, the CDR3 is TGCGCCAGCAGCACGGACGGAGCGGGCATGAACACTGAAGCTTTCTTT. This encodes CASSTDGAGMNTEAFF.

This clonotype was observed at least ten times. The genes are TRBV7-2 and TRBJ1-4; 8 bases align to TRBD1. Losses at the gene ends were 5 bases for V and 12 bases for J; bases not matched to a gene: 5. Germline loops: CDR1 SGHTA, CDR2 FQGNSA. This CDR3 is built from 12 residues. CDR3 sequence: CASSQQGVELFF. The CDR3, as DNA: TGTGCCAGCAGCCAACAGGGGGTCGAACTGTTTTTT.

There are many counts of this clonotype. This rearrangement joins TRBV27 to TRBJ1-5; D is possibly TRBD1 (5 bases). The CDR3 is made up of 15 amino acids. Trimming cost V 5 bases and J 0 bases, with 11 bases left between them. CDR1 and CDR2 from the germline V gene are MNHEY and SMNVEV (reference sequence). CDR3 bases: TGTGCCAGCAGTAGAGGGGACGGTAGCAATCAGCCCCAGCATTTT. This translates into CASSRGDGSNQPQHF.

Ten or more counts support this clonotype. V is TRBV20-1 and J is TRBJ2-1; 7 nucleotides agree with TRBD2. The germline V gene encodes CDR1 DFQATT and CDR2 SNEGSKA (reference sequence). The junction had 9 bases not matched to a gene; V was cut back by 1 base and J by 0 bases. The CDR3 contains 17 residues. The CDR3 region is CSARAATGGSSYNEQFF. The DNA for the CDR3 is TGCAGTGCTAGAGCCGCCACCGGCGGGAGCTCCTACAATGAGCAGTTCTTC.

Notes on this clonotype: This probably arose from a read error, given a far larger clone one base away. The chain recombines TRBV29-1 with TRBJ2-7; D gene ambiguous. CDR3 length equals 13 residues. Trimming took off 0 bases at V and 7 bases at J, with 13 bases between the two ends. Germline V gene data show CDR1 as SQVTM and CDR2 as ANQGSEA. This CDR3 is CSVEDPFSNEQYF. DNA for the CDR3: TGCAGCGTTGAAGACCCTTTTAGCAATGAGCAGTACTTC.

This clonotype was observed many times. The gene calls are TRBV10-3 and TRBJ2-2; TRBD1 aligns across 9 bases. Germline V lookup: CDR1 ENHRY, CDR2 SYGVKD. This CDR3 has 15 amino acids. V trimming: 4 bases; J trimming: 3 bases; junction bases outside the gene matches: 3. CDR3 nucleotides: TGTGCCATCAGTGGCGGGACAGGGCACACCGGGGAGCTGTTTTTT. Its translation: CAISGGTGHTGELFF.

This clonotype has at least ten counts. The CDR3 loop is CASSRLGGAGANVLTF. The DNA of the CDR3 is TGTGCCAGCAGTCGATTAGGGGGGGCTGGGGCCAACGTCCTGACTTTC. V is TRBV6-6 and J is TRBJ2-6, with TRBD2 as a possible D gene (7 bases). This CDR3 has 16 amino acids. V was pared by 5 bases and J by 2 bases, with 13 bases between. Germline V lookup: CDR1 MNHNY, CDR2 SVGAGI (reference sequence).

This clonotype came up many times. The chain is built from TRBV10-2 and TRBJ1-1; TRBD1 agrees at 11 bases. This CDR3 has 15 amino acids. The V and J ends lost 4 bases and 5 bases, in that order; junction bases with no gene match: 6. Germline V gene data show CDR1 as WSHSY and CDR2 as SAAADI. The CDR3 region has the DNA TGCGCCAGCAGTGGATTGGGACAGGGGGGAACTGAAGCTTTCTTT. Amino acids: CASSGLGQGGTEAFF.

In its sample, this clonotype was seen many times. The chain is built from TRBV6-5 and TRBJ1-1; TRBD1 matches 8 bases. Germline CDR1 MNHEY, CDR2 SVGAGI. J gave up 4 bases and V 5 bases, and 6 bases lay outside the gene matches. This CDR3 contains 14 residues. The CDR3: CASSHPQGATEAFF. In nucleotides, the CDR3 is TGTGCCAGCAGTCATCCCCAGGGGGCCACTGAAGCTTTCTTT.

The chain links TRBV10-3 to TRBJ2-3, with TRBD2 matching 11 bases. Trimming cost V 5 bases and J 3 bases; bases outside gene matches: 4. This CDR3 has 15 amino acids. The germline CDR1 and CDR2 sequences are ENHRY and SYGVKD. CDR3 DNA: TGTGCCATCAGTCCTAGCGGGAGGACGACAGATACGCAGTATTTT. Its translation: CAISPSGRTTDTQYF.

Many counts were recorded for this clonotype. V and J are TRBV7-2 and TRBJ2-7; either TRBD1 or TRBD2 may supply D (5 bases each). The CDR3 length is 14 residues. The V end was cut by 5 bases, the J end by 1 base, with 12 bases between. In germline, CDR1 is SGHTA, CDR2 FQGNSA. The CDR3 DNA follows: TGTGCCAGCAGCGTAATGAGGGGATCCTACGAGCAGTACTTC. The encoded protein is CASSVMRGSYEQYF.

This clonotype was seen ten or more times. The genes are TRBV9 and TRBJ1-1, with 11 positions matching TRBD1. The trim removed 0 bases at V and 4 bases at J, leaving 5 bases unmatched. The CDR3 is made up of 16 amino acids. Germline assignment: CDR1 SGDLS and CDR2 YYNGEE. The CDR3 loop reads CASSVGPGTGGTEAFF. The CDR3 DNA reads as TGTGCCAGCAGCGTAGGTCCTGGGACAGGGGGCACTGAAGCTTTCTTT.

This clonotype was counted many times. The rearrangement joins TRBV5-8 to TRBJ2-1; 7 bases align to TRBD2. V lost 0 bases to trimming and J lost 3 bases; unmatched junction nucleotides: 6. Germline lookup yields CDR1 SGHTS and CDR2 YDEGEE. The CDR3 runs to 16 residues. CDR3: CASSLGQRGLYNEQFF. The CDR3 coding sequence is TGTGCCAGCAGCTTGGGACAGCGGGGACTCTACAATGAGCAGTTCTTC.

At least ten counts were recorded for this clonotype. The chain carries TRBV5-4 and TRBJ2-4; D is possibly TRBD2 (5 bases). Trimming took off 0 bases at V and 0 bases at J, with 13 bases between the two ends. This CDR3 is built from 17 residues. The V gene's germline CDR1 is SGHNT and CDR2 YYREEE (reference sequence). The CDR3 nucleotides are TGTGCCAGCAGCTTGGATGAAGGGAGTGGAGCCAAAAACATTCAGTACTTC. It specifies CASSLDEGSGAKNIQYF.

This clonotype appeared a single time. This likely traces to a read error, being one base from a far larger clone. The V gene is TRBV6-1, the J gene TRBJ1-2; unclear D gene. The CDR3 is 16 residues long. Germline V gives CDR1 MNHNS, CDR2 SASEGT. As DNA, the CDR3 is TGTGCCAGCAGCCCTGCTATGCTTCAACCTAACTATAGCTACACCTTC. Translated: CASSPAMLQPNYSYTF.

This clonotype was seen repeatedly, ten times or more. The chain combines TRBV19 with TRBJ1-5; 8 positions match TRBD1. The J segment lost 2 bases and the V segment lost 4 bases, leaving 10 bases of the junction unmatched. The CDR3 has 17 residues. Germline V gives CDR1 LNHDA, CDR2 SQIVND (reference sequence). CDR3 loop: CASSRGQGASRNQPQHF. CDR3 sequence (DNA): TGTGCCAGTAGTAGGGGTCAGGGGGCTAGCCGCAATCAGCCCCAGCATTTT.